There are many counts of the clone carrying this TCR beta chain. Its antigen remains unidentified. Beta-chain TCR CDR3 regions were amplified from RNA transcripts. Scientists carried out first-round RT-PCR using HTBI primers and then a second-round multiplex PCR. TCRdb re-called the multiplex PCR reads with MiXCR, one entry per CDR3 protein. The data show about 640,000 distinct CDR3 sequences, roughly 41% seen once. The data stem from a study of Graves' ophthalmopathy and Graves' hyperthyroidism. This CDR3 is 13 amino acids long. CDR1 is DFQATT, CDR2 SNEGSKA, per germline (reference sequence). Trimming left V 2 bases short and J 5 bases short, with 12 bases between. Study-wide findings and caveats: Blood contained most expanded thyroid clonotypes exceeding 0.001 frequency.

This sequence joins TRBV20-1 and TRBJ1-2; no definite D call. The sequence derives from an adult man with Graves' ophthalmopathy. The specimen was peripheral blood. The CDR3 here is CSARSGRLYGYTF. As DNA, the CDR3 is TGCAGTGCTAGATCGGGCAGACTATATGGCTACACCTTC.